Below, 29 T cell receptor beta chains from the same sample are listed, as sequenced in a study of CD8 T cells in Susac syndrome. Random-hexamer reverse transcription was applied to roughly 0.5 to 1 ug RNA. TCRdb ran MiXCR on the immunoSEQ multiplex PCR reads and lists one entry per CDR3 protein. The data contain 120,000 or so distinct CDR3 sequences, approximately 96% of them seen just once; the ten biggest clones take up around 0.2%. The sequenced sample consisted of CD8+ T cells from PBMCs. The receptors originated from a human donor with Susac syndrome.

This chain links TRBV5-6 with TRBJ1-1, with D perhaps TRBD1 (5 bases). V gave up 6 bases and J gave up 7 bases, with 19 bases separating them. CDR3 length equals 14 residues. The germline V gene has CDR1 SGHDT and CDR2 YYEEEE. CDR3 sequence (DNA): TGTGCCAGCATCATTGAGGGGTCGTCCGTTGAAGCTTTCTTT. It codes for CASIIEGSSVEAFF.

V usage is TRBV30 and J usage is TRBJ2-7; 9 bases match TRBD1. The CDR3 runs to 13 residues. V lost 5 bases and J lost 3; bases outside the gene matches: 5. CDR1 is GTSNPN and CDR2 is SVGIG in the germline V gene (reference sequence). CDR3 coding DNA: TGTGCCTGGTCCGGGACAGGGCTCTACGAGCAGTACTTC. Protein sequence: CAWSGTGLYEQYF.

The chain couples TRBV24-1 to TRBJ2-6, with D unclear. CDR3 size: 12 residues. In germline, CDR1 is KGHDR, CDR2 SFDVKD. Between the trimmed V and J ends, which lost 10 bases and 4 bases, there was a span of 7 bases. CDR3 protein: CATETGANVLTF. CDR3 nucleotides: TGTGCCACGGAGACGGGGGCCAACGTCCTGACTTTC.

The chain joins TRBV25-1 to TRBJ2-4; 8 bases fit TRBD2. Per germline, CDR1 MGHDK and CDR2 SYGVNS. Unmatched junction bases numbered 3, after V lost 1 base and J lost 7 bases. This CDR3 is built from 14 residues. CDR3 DNA sequence: TGTGCCAGCAGTGAATTCGGGGGGGGGAACATTCAGTACTTC. Its translation is CASSEFGGGNIQYF.

The V and J genes are TRBV7-8 and TRBJ2-1, with 12 bases aligning to TRBD2. The CDR3 loop spans 17 amino acids. With V trimmed by 1 base and J by 6 bases, 7 bases remained unmatched. The germline gives CDR1 SGHVS, CDR2 FQNEAQ. CDR3 protein: CASSLEFGLAGRNEQFF. CDR3 bases: TGTGCCAGCAGCTTAGAATTCGGACTAGCGGGACGCAATGAGCAGTTCTTC.

The CDR3 DNA reads TGTGCCAGCAGTTTATCTGTCCGGCTTAGCGGGAGCCAAAACATTCAGTACTTC. This encodes CASSLSVRLSGSQNIQYF. The gene calls are TRBV12-3 or TRBV12-4 and TRBJ2-4; 9 bases agree with TRBD2. The CDR3 has 18 residues. V trimming: 2 bases; J trimming: 5 bases; junction bases outside the gene matches: 13.

The rearrangement joins TRBV20-1 to TRBJ2-7; D is tentatively TRBD1 or TRBD2 (6 bases each). Between the trimmed V and J ends, which lost 3 bases and 6 bases, there was a span of 24 bases. The CDR3 runs 16 residues. Per germline, CDR1 DFQATT and CDR2 SNEGSKA (reference sequence). CDR3 coding DNA: TGCAGTGCTAGGGGTTTTTCTTCGGGGGCCGAGGGCGAGCAGTACTTC. Translated: CSARGFSSGAEGEQYF.

The chain combines TRBV29-1 with TRBJ1-5; weak D call: TRBD1 (5 bases). V was cut by 6 bases and J by 5 bases, with 17 bases left in between. The CDR3 runs 14 residues. CDR1 SQVTM and CDR2 ANQGSEA come from the germline V gene. The DNA of the CDR3 is TGCAGCGTGATGGAGGTTGGGACCGATCAGCCCCAGCATTTT. Translating gives CSVMEVGTDQPQHF.

V gene TRBV30 combines with J gene TRBJ2-7; D might be TRBD1 (5 bases). Trimming removed 3 bases from V and 4 bases from J, with 10 bases in between. CDR3 length equals 12 residues. CDR1 and CDR2 (germline): GTSNPN, SVGIG (reference sequence). CDR3 in amino acids: CAWRDISYEQYF. CDR3 in DNA: TGTGCCTGGAGGGACATCTCTTACGAGCAGTACTTC.

The chain combines TRBV15 with TRBJ2-1; 9 nucleotides agree with TRBD2. Unmatched junction bases numbered 8, after V lost 2 bases and J lost 6 bases. This CDR3 region has 16 residues. Germline values: CDR1 LNHNV, CDR2 YYDKDF (reference sequence). In DNA form, the CDR3 reads TGTGCCACCAGCAGACTCCCGACTAGCGGTATCAATGAGCAGTTCTTC. Amino acids: CATSRLPTSGINEQFF.

The chain joins TRBV19 to TRBJ2-7; D might be TRBD1 (6 bases). Germline V lookup: CDR1 LNHDA, CDR2 SQIVND (reference sequence). The CDR3 runs 13 residues. Trimming stripped 6 bases from V and 1 base from J, with 10 bases between. The CDR3 region is CASRGTISYEQYF. CDR3 DNA: TGTGCCAGTAGGGGGACAATTTCCTACGAGCAGTACTTC.

The chain joins TRBV19 to TRBJ1-2, with a weak D call TRBD1 (5 bases). This CDR3 spans 15 amino acids. Germline CDR1 LNHDA, CDR2 SQIVND (reference sequence). Trimming took 2 bases from V and 5 from J, leaving 15 bases between them. This CDR3 is CASSIIGGDPYGYTF. CDR3 sequence (DNA): TGTGCCAGTAGTATAATCGGGGGAGATCCTTATGGCTACACCTTC.

The V and J genes are TRBV29-1 and TRBJ2-7; unclear D gene. CDR1 and CDR2 from the germline V gene are SQVTM and ANQGSEA. The CDR3 consists of 17 residues. The V end was cut by 2 bases, the J end by 5 bases, with 25 bases between. Here the CDR3 reads CSVESLNVQSGGHEQYF. CDR3 nucleotide sequence: TGCAGCGTTGAATCCTTAAACGTACAATCGGGTGGCCACGAGCAGTACTTC.

V gene TRBV18 combines with J gene TRBJ2-5; 9 bases fit TRBD1. J lost 5 bases, V lost 5 bases, and 6 bases had no gene match. Germline CDR1 KGHSH, CDR2 LQKENI. The CDR3 contains 14 residues. CDR3 DNA: TGTGCCAGCTCAACAACAGGGGGCTCGGAGACCCAGTACTTC. Protein sequence: CASSTTGGSETQYF.

The chain combines TRBV30 with TRBJ2-3, with 12 bases identical to TRBD2. V trimming: 2 bases; J trimming: 3 bases; junction bases outside the gene matches: 3. Germline loops: CDR1 GTSNPN, CDR2 SVGIG (reference sequence). The CDR3 contains 15 residues. Here the CDR3 DNA reads TGTGCCTGGAGTTGGACTAGCGGGATGACAGATACGCAGTATTTT. This sequence encodes CAWSWTSGMTDTQYF.

CDR3 DNA sequence: TGTGCCAGCAGCTTAAGTACCCGGGATGAGCAGTTCTTC. Protein: CASSLSTRDEQFF. This sequence joins TRBV13 and TRBJ2-1; D unresolved. There are 13 residues in the CDR3. Trimming shortened V by 2 bases and J by 8 bases, and 10 bases separated the two germline ends. Germline CDR1 reads PRHDT; CDR2 reads FYEKMQ (reference sequence).

J is TRBJ2-1 and V is TRBV9, with D possibly TRBD2 on 5 matching bases. Germline V lookup: CDR1 SGDLS, CDR2 YYNGEE. V was shortened by 1 base and J by 4 bases, with 15 bases between the two germline ends. This CDR3 is 16 amino acids long. The CDR3: CASSVPFQRRYNEQFF. The CDR3 DNA is TGTGCCAGCAGCGTACCCTTCCAGCGGAGGTACAATGAGCAGTTCTTC.

The V gene is TRBV9, the J gene TRBJ2-2; D is unclear. The CDR3 totals 12 residues. Germline-derived CDR1 and CDR2 are SGDLS and YYNGEE. V was cut by 4 bases and J by 6 bases, with 7 bases left in between. CDR3: CASSQLPGELFF. Written as DNA, the CDR3 is TGTGCCAGCAGCCAGTTACCCGGGGAGCTGTTTTTT.

The chain uses TRBV11-2 and TRBJ2-7, with D tentatively TRBD1 (6 bases). The germline V and J ends were trimmed by 8 bases and 1 base, with 12 bases remaining between them. This CDR3 is 13 amino acids long. Germline-derived CDR1 and CDR2 are SGHAT and FQNNGV. CDR3 nucleotide sequence: TGTGCCAGCCGGGGACAAGGATCCTACGAGCAGTACTTC. Residues: CASRGQGSYEQYF.

The J gene is TRBJ1-1, the V gene TRBV12-3 or TRBV12-4; D is unclear. CDR3 length: 12 amino acids. Trimming took 3 bases from V and 0 from J, leaving 2 bases between them. The CDR3 sequence: CASSLMNTEAFF. The DNA for the CDR3 is TGTGCCAGCAGTTTGATGAACACTGAAGCTTTCTTT.

This clonotype was seen once. In DNA, the CDR3 is TGCAGCGTCCGACAGGGGGCGGAAACCGGGGAGCTGTTTTTT. Its translation is CSVRQGAETGELFF. The chain combines TRBV29-1 with TRBJ2-2; 10 nucleotides match TRBD1. The trim removed 6 bases at V and 5 bases at J, leaving 6 bases unmatched. The CDR3 has 14 residues. Germline loops: CDR1 SQVTM, CDR2 ANQGSEA.

V usage is TRBV5-6 and J usage is TRBJ1-1, with D hard to call. This CDR3 region has 14 residues. Germline CDR1 and CDR2: SGHDT and YYEEEE. Deletions cut 2 bases from V and 2 bases from J, with 10 bases between. The CDR3 DNA reads TGTGCCAGCAGCTTTGAGAGAGTTAACACTGAAGCTTTCTTT. It codes for CASSFERVNTEAFF.

This clonotype has only one observation. This sequence joins TRBV6-1 and TRBJ2-1, with D unresolved. V shed 7 bases and J shed 8 bases, with 27 bases lying between them. This CDR3 has 17 residues. Per the germline V gene, CDR1 is MNHNS and CDR2 is SASEGT. In nucleotides, the CDR3 is TGTGCCAGCAACTCCCCGGATAGGCTCTCGACGGGCGATGAGCAGTTCTTC. Protein product: CASNSPDRLSTGDEQFF.

This chain links TRBV19 with TRBJ2-1; unclear D gene. The CDR3 spans 15 residues. Trimming shortened V by 4 bases and J by 4 bases, and 14 bases separated the two germline ends. Germline V gene data show CDR1 as LNHDA and CDR2 as SQIVND (reference sequence). In DNA, the CDR3 is TGTGCCAGTAGTAATCAGGAGATAGAATACAATGAGCAGTTCTTC. Protein product: CASSNQEIEYNEQFF.

This chain joins TRBV6-1 and TRBJ2-5; 14 bases align to TRBD2. Per the germline V gene, CDR1 is MNHNS and CDR2 is SASEGT. The CDR3 is 18 residues long. With V trimmed by 5 bases and J by 5 bases, 13 bases remained unmatched. CDR3 nucleotides: TGTGCCAGCAGTACCGGACTAGCGGGAGGCCTGAGATTGGAGACCCAGTACTTC. Translated, it gives CASSTGLAGGLRLETQYF.

The DNA of the CDR3 is TGTGCCAGCAGCTACTACTCAACTGAAGCTTTCTTT. Protein sequence: CASSYYSTEAFF. The gene calls are TRBV5-6 and TRBJ1-1; D is unresolved. The CDR3 is made up of 12 amino acids. Trimming stripped 3 bases from V and 5 bases from J, with 8 bases between. Looked up from germline, CDR1 is SGHDT and CDR2 is YYEEEE.

CDR3 DNA sequence: TGTGCCAGCCGGAGCGGATACACCGGGGAGCTGTTTTTT. As protein: CASRSGYTGELFF. The rearrangement links TRBV2 to TRBJ2-2; D perhaps matches TRBD2 (5 bases). Trimming left V 8 bases short and J 3 bases short, with 10 bases between. Germline V gene lookup returns CDR1 SNHLY and CDR2 FYNNEI. The CDR3 has 13 residues.

The chain has TRBV12-3 or TRBV12-4 and TRBJ2-1; D uncertain. The CDR3 runs to 12 residues. V was clipped by 1 base and J by 8 bases, with 6 bases between them. CDR3 region: CASSLVIYEQFF. The CDR3 nucleotides read TGTGCCAGCAGTTTAGTAATCTATGAGCAGTTCTTC.

The chain recombines TRBV20-1 with TRBJ2-7; TRBD2 aligns across 8 bases. Germline V gene sequence: CDR1 DFQATT, CDR2 SNEGSKA (reference sequence). V shed 6 bases, J shed 3 bases, and the junction held 16 bases outside the gene matches. The CDR3 contains 16 residues. CDR3 sequence: CSARPPGLVTDYEQYF. The CDR3 DNA is TGCAGTGCGCGTCCCCCGGGACTAGTTACGGACTACGAGCAGTACTTC.